The 5 T cell receptor beta chains presented below share a single source sample, sequenced in a study of graft-versus-host responses after intestinal transplantation. For these TCRs, the target antigens are not known. Using immunoSEQ multiplex PCR, the repertoire was profiled, and TCRdb retains in-frame clones only, with some absent. This sample carries tens of thousands of clones, about 93% of them seen once, and the ten largest clones take around 1.2%. The sample was unstimulated CD8+ T cells sorted from spleen or lymph node cells, taken before transplant. These receptors originate from a human donor who was the organ donor for an intestinal transplant.

The rearrangement links TRBV28 to TRBJ1-5, with D uncertain. Trimming shortened V by 6 bases and J by 0 bases, and 18 bases separated the two germline ends. Germline V gives CDR1 MDHEN, CDR2 SYDVKM. The CDR3 covers 17 residues. CDR3 DNA sequence: TGTGCCAGCAGGGCGGGCAGGCTATATTATAGCAATCAGCCCCAGCATTTT. Protein sequence: CASRAGRLYYSNQPQHF.

The chain carries TRBV19 and TRBJ2-7, with a weak D call TRBD2 (6 bases). The CDR3 spans 12 residues. CDR1 and CDR2 (germline): LNHDA, SQIVND (reference sequence). The V end lost 5 bases, the J end lost 2 bases, and 7 bases lay between the germline ends. CDR3 in DNA: TGTGCCAGTAGTGGAGGGACCTACGAGCAGTACTTC. This codes for CASSGGTYEQYF.

The chain carries TRBV27 and TRBJ1-5; the match to TRBD1 covers 8 bases. The ends lost 8 bases at V and 4 bases at J; junction bases unmatched: 4. CDR3 length: 13 residues. The germline CDR1 and CDR2 sequences are MNHEY and SMNVEV (reference sequence). The CDR3 nucleotides are TGTGCCAGCTCCCGACAGGGGAATCAGCCCCAGCATTTT. Residues: CASSRQGNQPQHF.

The chain links TRBV27 to TRBJ2-1; TRBD2 matches at 13 bases. Per the germline V gene, CDR1 is MNHEY and CDR2 is SMNVEV (reference sequence). The CDR3 is made up of 19 amino acids. After removal of 3 bases from V and 0 bases from J, the junction contained 8 bases not matched to a gene. The CDR3 DNA reads as TGTGCCAGCAGTTTCCTTGGGACTAGCGGGATAAGCTCCTACAATGAGCAGTTCTTC. Residues: CASSFLGTSGISSYNEQFF.

The chain couples TRBV7-8 to TRBJ2-4; 7 positions agree with TRBD2. This CDR3 is built from 14 residues. The trim removed 0 bases at V and 9 bases at J, leaving 5 bases unmatched. Germline CDR1 is SGHVS and CDR2 is FQNEAQ. This chain's CDR3 is CASSLAAWEGIQYF. The CDR3 coding sequence is TGTGCCAGCAGCTTAGCTGCGTGGGAGGGCATTCAGTACTTC.